This T cell receptor beta chain was identified in a study of immune characterization of retroperitoneal liposarcoma. The CDR3 runs 16 residues. Trimming cost V 2 bases and J 8 bases; bases outside gene matches: 11. The germline V gene encodes CDR1 SGHTA and CDR2 FQGNSA. One entry per CDR3 protein results from TCRdb running MiXCR on the PCR reads. The table includes approximately 11,000 distinct CDR3 sequences, less than 30% detected once. By frequency in the sample, this clonotype is medium-sized (0.01 to 0.1%). The rearrangement links TRBV7-2 to TRBJ2-1; TRBD2 matches at 8 bases. This TCR was recovered from a male donor with retroperitoneal liposarcoma. The sample taken for sequencing was blood. This chain's CDR3 is CASSLWARGGADEQFF. In DNA form, the CDR3 reads TGTGCCAGCAGCTTATGGGCCCGGGGGGGGGCGGATGAGCAGTTCTTC.